Listed here are 2 T cell receptor beta chains from one sample, sequenced in a study of T cell repertoires in cytomegalovirus infection. In TCRdb, the reads were re-called with MiXCR into one record per CDR3 protein. The sample shows more than 200,000 distinct CDR3 sequences, around 8.7% of them seen only once. The sequencing input was PBMCs. Receptors originate from a human donor in good health (CMV status not recorded). Some clones in this sample may be carry-over from other donors' samples.

Ten or more counts support this clonotype. The V gene is TRBV6-2 or TRBV6-3, the J gene TRBJ2-7; D could derive from TRBD1 or TRBD2 (5 bases each). Trimming pared 8 bases from V and 4 bases from J, leaving 18 bases between. Germline lookup yields CDR1 MNHEY and CDR2 SVGEGT. The length of the CDR3 is 14 residues. The CDR3, as DNA: TGTGCCAGCGCGACAGCGGAGGTGCTTTACGAGCAGTACTTC. Its protein product is CASATAEVLYEQYF.

This clonotype was counted a few times. The chain recombines TRBV7-9 with TRBJ2-2; 8 nucleotides agree with TRBD1. This CDR3 region has 16 residues. Germline V CDR1 and CDR2: SEHNR, FQNEAQ (reference sequence). V dropped 5 bases and J dropped 0; count of bases not matched to a gene: 5. The CDR3 reads CASSPGQGANTGELFF. As DNA, the CDR3 is TGTGCCAGCAGCCCCGGACAGGGCGCGAACACCGGGGAGCTGTTTTTT.